The entry that follows covers one T cell receptor (beta chain) sequence. Per the germline V gene, CDR1 is SQVTM and CDR2 is ANQGSEA. With 6 bases clipped from V and 0 bases from J, the junction kept 8 bases outside the gene matches. The CDR3 totals 14 residues. This specimen belongs to a study of radiotherapy plus CTLA-4 blockade in lung cancer. The repertoire was sequenced with immunoSEQ multiplex PCR; TCRdb's copy has only in-frame clones and lacks some. The table records 60,000 to 65,000 clones, approximately 77% of them present only once. The chain uses TRBV29-1 and TRBJ2-7; TRBD1 agrees at 7 bases. The receptor comes from a human donor with non-small cell lung cancer who had a complete response to radiotherapy plus ipilimumab. The sample consisted of peripheral blood, taken from a patient treated with radiotherapy plus ipilimumab. The CDR3 loop is CSVAQGVSSYEQYF. The CDR3 nucleotides are TGCAGCGTAGCCCAGGGGGTATCCTCCTACGAGCAGTACTTC.